Listed here is a single T cell receptor beta chain. The PCR used 60 Vbeta and 13 Jbeta primers. TCRdb's table, derived via immunoSEQ multiplex PCR, lists solely in-frame clones and lacks some. The data contain roughly 170,000 clones, around 84% of them singletons. The data stem from a study of cytomegalovirus exposure and HLA in healthy donors. Trimming removed 6 bases at V and 2 bases at J, with 16 bases between. This CDR3 has 16 amino acids. CDR1 and CDR2 (germline): LNHDA, SQIVND (reference sequence). This clonotype was sampled from a girl aged 2-10 years in good health and CMV-seropositive. The sequencing input was PBMCs. V usage is TRBV19 and J usage is TRBJ1-4; D possibly corresponds to TRBD1 (5 bases). The CDR3 bases are TGTGCCAGTAGACGAGACAGAGGAGTCACTAATGAAAAACTGTTTTTT. Protein product: CASRRDRGVTNEKLFF.